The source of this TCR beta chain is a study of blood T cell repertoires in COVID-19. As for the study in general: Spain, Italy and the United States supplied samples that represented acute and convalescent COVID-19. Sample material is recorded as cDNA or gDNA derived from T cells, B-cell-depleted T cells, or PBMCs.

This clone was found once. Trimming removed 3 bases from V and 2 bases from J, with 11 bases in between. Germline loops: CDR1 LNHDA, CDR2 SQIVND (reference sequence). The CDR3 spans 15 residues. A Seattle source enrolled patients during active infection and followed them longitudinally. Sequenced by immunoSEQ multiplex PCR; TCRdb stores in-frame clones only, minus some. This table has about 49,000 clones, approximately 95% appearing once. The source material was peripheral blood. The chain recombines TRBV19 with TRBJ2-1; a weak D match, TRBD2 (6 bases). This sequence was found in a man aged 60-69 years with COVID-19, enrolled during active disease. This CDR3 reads CASSMWRATYNEQFF. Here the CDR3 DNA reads TGTGCCAGTAGTATGTGGAGGGCTACCTACAATGAGCAGTTCTTC.